The 8 T cell receptor beta chains reported below all come from one sample, sequenced in a study of quantifying T cell responses using KT2 cells. As for the study in general: Reverse transcription used primers in the TCR alpha and beta constant regions.

Each cDNA got a UMI-containing oligo ligated at its 3' end. The first PCR ran about 4 cycles with an equimolar RC1.1 and RC1.2 beta primer mix. TCRdb re-derived calls from the UMI-ligation and nested PCR reads in MiXCR, one entry per CDR3 protein. The sample yields 40,000 to 50,000 distinct CDR3 sequences, about a sixth seen once. Sequenced material: PBMCs spiked with cells of the T cell clone KT2. These receptors were collected from a human donor.

The rearrangement uses TRBV12-3 or TRBV12-4 and TRBJ1-2, with a weak D call TRBD1 (5 bases). The CDR3 consists of 13 residues. V dropped 6 bases and J dropped 3 bases, with 11 bases sitting between them. CDR3 loop: CASSLDRHYGYTF. The CDR3 DNA is TGTGCCAGCAGCCTTGACAGACACTATGGCTACACCTTC.

The rearrangement uses TRBV20-1 and TRBJ1-1; 12 bases line up with TRBD1. Trimming at V came to 5 bases and at J to 5 bases, leaving 9 bases not matched to a gene. The germline V gene encodes CDR1 DFQATT and CDR2 SNEGSKA (reference sequence). This CDR3 has 15 residues. The chain's CDR3 is CSAAPGQGARTEAFF. The CDR3 coding sequence is TGCAGTGCTGCTCCGGGACAGGGGGCTAGGACTGAAGCTTTCTTT.

There are many counts of this clonotype. The chain joins TRBV11-3 to TRBJ2-3, with D uncertain. This CDR3 region has 14 residues. The V gene's germline CDR1 is SGHNT and CDR2 YENEEA. The V gene lost 5 bases and the J gene lost 0 bases, with 9 bases spanning the gap. The CDR3 sequence is CASSRSSSTDTQYF. CDR3 DNA: TGTGCCAGCAGCCGCAGCTCTAGCACAGATACGCAGTATTTT.

This clonotype was counted only a few times. The chain uses TRBV7-8 and TRBJ2-2, with TRBD1 identical over 11 bases. Looked up from germline, CDR1 is SGHVS and CDR2 is FQNEAQ. The CDR3 totals 19 residues. With V trimmed by 4 bases and J by 6 bases, 16 bases remained unmatched. This chain's CDR3 is CASSWRWTGGPIISGELFF. DNA of the CDR3: TGTGCCAGCAGCTGGCGATGGACAGGGGGCCCCATAATTTCCGGGGAGCTGTTTTTT. Supplemented by reference TRBV7-8 and TRBJ2-2, the full variable domain reads GAGVSQSPRYKVAKRGQDVALRCDPISGHVSLFWYQQALGQGPEFLTYFQNEAQLDKSGLPSDRFFAERPEGSVSTLKIQRTQQEDSAVYLCASSWRWTGGPIISGELFFGEGSRLTVL.

There are a few counts of this clonotype. The chain carries TRBV19 and TRBJ1-2; a weak D match, TRBD1 (5 bases). The CDR3 spans 15 residues. V dropped 5 bases and J dropped 2 bases, with 15 bases sitting between them. The germline V gene encodes CDR1 LNHDA and CDR2 SQIVND (reference sequence). CDR3 amino acids: CASSAGSGINYGYTF. CDR3 nucleotide sequence: TGTGCCAGTAGTGCGGGGTCAGGGATCAACTATGGCTACACCTTC.

This clonotype was observed a handful of times. V is TRBV29-1 and J is TRBJ1-2, with 10 bases identical to TRBD1. The CDR3 sequence is 11 residues long. Trimming removed 7 bases from V and 8 bases from J; junction bases left unmatched: 4. Germline V gives CDR1 SQVTM, CDR2 ANQGSEA. CDR3 DNA sequence: TGCAGCGCCGGGACAGGGGAGGGCTACACCTTC. It translates to CSAGTGEGYTF.

This clonotype was seen only a few times. The chain links TRBV20-1 to TRBJ2-7; no clear D. Germline CDR1 and CDR2: DFQATT and SNEGSKA (reference sequence). The length of the CDR3 is 15 residues. V gave up 0 bases and J gave up 0 bases, with 12 bases separating them. CDR3 loop: CSARDSNQISYEQYF. CDR3 nucleotide sequence: TGCAGTGCTAGAGATTCCAACCAAATCTCCTACGAGCAGTACTTC.

This chain connects TRBV29-1 to TRBJ1-1; D uncertain. The CDR3 runs 14 residues. Trimming took 7 bases from V and 5 from J, leaving 20 bases between them. Per germline, CDR1 SQVTM and CDR2 ANQGSEA. CDR3 region: CSATSGAGGTEAFF. The CDR3 DNA reads as TGCAGCGCCACTTCCGGAGCAGGCGGGACTGAAGCTTTCTTT.